This T cell receptor (beta chain) was found in a study of human T cells and chemical hapten exposure. Overall study: Diagnoses of alopecia areata, totalis or universalis occurred in mostly female patients.

TCRdb independently ran MiXCR on the RACE reads; one entry per CDR3 protein. The sample lists roughly 380,000 distinct CDR3 sequences, around 4.8% occurring once. This clonotype was seen many times. The time point: patch test 1, 2 weeks after DPC sensitization. Noted treatment: therapeutic diphenylcyclopropenone sensitization with weekly scalp DPC. Between the trimmed V and J ends, which lost 6 bases and 8 bases, there was a span of 22 bases. The length of the CDR3 is 15 residues. Germline values: CDR1 PRHDT, CDR2 FYEKMQ (reference sequence). The TCR sequence derives from a woman in her forties or fifties with alopecia areata. Some clones in this sample may be carry-over from other donors' samples. This chain uses TRBV13 with TRBJ1-2; TRBD1 might be the D (5 bases). The input for sequencing was whole blood, taken in connection with sensitization to the hapten diphenylcyclopropenone (DPC). Here the CDR3 reads CASRTAGTPVSGYTF. For the CDR3, the DNA is TGTGCCAGCAGGACAGCCGGGACCCCCGTGTCAGGCTACACCTTC. The variable domain in full, completed from reference TRBV13 and TRBJ1-2, reads AAGVIQSPRHLIKEKRETATLKCYPIPRHDTVYWYQQGPGQDPQFLISFYEKMQSDKGSIPDRFSAQQFSDYHSELNMSSLELGDSALYFCASRTAGTPVSGYTFGSGTRLTVV.